The 21 T cell receptor beta chains below all came from one sample that was sequenced in a study of Graves' ophthalmopathy and Graves' hyperthyroidism. The TCR beta CDR3 regions underwent amplification from RNA transcripts. Second-round multiplex PCR came after a first-round RT-PCR that employed HTBI primers. From the multiplex PCR reads, TCRdb called clonotypes with MiXCR, one entry per CDR3 protein. The sample contains under 350,000 distinct CDR3 sequences, under 20% of which appear only once. Sequences were obtained from peripheral blood. These receptors all stem from an adult man with Graves' ophthalmopathy.

The table lists this clonotype with many counts. The chain recombines TRBV27 with TRBJ2-7; D unclear. Between the trimmed V and J ends, which lost 6 bases and 3 bases, there was a span of 15 bases. CDR1 MNHEY and CDR2 SMNVEV come from the germline V gene (reference sequence). The CDR3 is made up of 14 amino acids. As DNA, the CDR3 is TGTGCCAGCAGCCCTCAGTTCTCCGGCTACGAGCAGTACTTC. It is translated as CASSPQFSGYEQYF.

The sample holds many counts of this clonotype. The chain is built from TRBV9 and TRBJ2-5; maybe TRBD2 (6 bases). V lost 2 bases and J lost 3, with 8 bases in between. Per the germline V gene, CDR1 is SGDLS and CDR2 is YYNGEE. This CDR3 has 13 residues. CDR3 nucleotide sequence: TGTGCCAGCAGCGTTAGCGGTAAAGAGACCCAGTACTTC. Translation gives CASSVSGKETQYF.

Ten or more counts support this clonotype. The chain recombines TRBV12-3 or TRBV12-4 with TRBJ2-7; TRBD1 matches 7 bases. Germline trimming cut 3 bases from V and 0 bases from J; bases unmatched to any gene: 2. This CDR3 region has 14 residues. The CDR3 here is CASSLGTDSYEQYF. For the CDR3, the DNA is TGTGCCAGCAGTTTGGGGACAGACTCCTACGAGCAGTACTTC.

This clonotype was counted ten times or more. The chain links TRBV12-5 to TRBJ2-5; no firm D call. The CDR3 runs to 13 residues. Trimming left V 6 bases short and J 4 bases short, with 12 bases between. From germline, CDR1 is LGHNT and CDR2 FRNRAP. Here the CDR3 reads CASGLNVGETQYF. The CDR3 DNA is TGTGCTAGTGGCCTCAACGTGGGAGAGACCCAGTACTTC.

This clonotype appeared many times. This chain joins TRBV19 and TRBJ2-6, with a possible D match to TRBD1 (7 bases). Germline V lookup: CDR1 LNHDA, CDR2 SQIVND (reference sequence). There are 18 residues in the CDR3. Trimming pared 5 bases from V and 0 bases from J, leaving 17 bases between. CDR3 amino acids: CASSSLEGQFSGANVLTF. In DNA, the CDR3 is TGTGCCAGTAGTTCCCTGGAGGGACAGTTCTCTGGGGCCAACGTCCTGACTTTC.

This clonotype has at least ten counts. The rearrangement joins TRBV6-2 or TRBV6-3 to TRBJ2-5, with 8 bases that match TRBD2. The CDR3 is 14 residues long. The V segment lost 8 bases and the J segment 6 bases; nucleotides outside the gene matches: 11. The germline CDR1 and CDR2 sequences are MNHEY and SVGEGT. CDR3 coding DNA: TGTGCCAGCGGGGATTCGGAGCGGGGGAAGACCCAGTACTTC. Its translation is CASGDSERGKTQYF.

This clonotype appeared many times. This chain links TRBV19 with TRBJ1-1; possible D gene TRBD1, 5 bases. Deletions cut 8 bases from V and 5 bases from J, with 15 bases between. This CDR3 comprises 13 residues. The germline V gene has CDR1 LNHDA and CDR2 SQIVND (reference sequence). Here the CDR3 DNA reads TGTGCCAGTCAGTATTGGGGGGATACTGAAGCTTTCTTT. Protein product: CASQYWGDTEAFF.

This chain uses TRBV7-8 with TRBJ1-4; a weak D match, TRBD1 (5 bases). The ends were cut back, 5 bases at V and 13 bases at J, with 14 bases in the middle. This CDR3 is built from 12 residues. Per the germline V gene, CDR1 is SGHVS and CDR2 is FQNEAQ. The chain's CDR3 is CASSPRDAGLFF. As DNA, the CDR3 is TGTGCCAGCAGCCCCAGGGATGCGGGACTGTTTTTT. Full variable domain (rest looked up from reference TRBV7-8 and TRBJ1-4): GAGVSQSPRYKVAKRGQDVALRCDPISGHVSLFWYQQALGQGPEFLTYFQNEAQLDKSGLPSDRFFAERPEGSVSTLKIQRTQQEDSAVYLCASSPRDAGLFFGSGTQLSVL.

This clonotype has at least ten counts. The V and J genes are TRBV28 and TRBJ1-1; D perhaps matches TRBD1 (5 bases). Germline V lookup: CDR1 MDHEN, CDR2 SYDVKM. V was clipped by 6 bases and J by 4 bases, with 18 bases between them. The length of the CDR3 is 15 residues. In DNA, the CDR3 is TGTGCCAGCAGGCGGACGGGGGTGATCTTCACTGAAGCTTTCTTT. The encoded protein is CASRRTGVIFTEAFF.

This clonotype was recorded many times. The gene calls are TRBV5-1 and TRBJ1-1; 12 nucleotides align to TRBD1. Trimming removed 4 bases from V and 11 bases from J; junction bases left unmatched: 6. The CDR3 consists of 13 residues. Germline V gives CDR1 SGHRS, CDR2 YFSETQ. CDR3 protein: CASSMGQGAAAFF. CDR3 coding DNA: TGCGCCAGCAGCATGGGACAGGGGGCGGCGGCTTTCTTT.

The chain has TRBV30 and TRBJ1-1; 8 bases agree with TRBD1. CDR1 GTSNPN and CDR2 SVGIG come from the germline V gene (reference sequence). With 4 bases clipped from V and 1 base from J, the junction kept 11 bases outside the gene matches. The CDR3 is 16 residues long. CDR3 sequence (DNA): TGTGCCTGGATCCCGCAGGGGGCGACTAGGAACACTGAAGCTTTCTTT. Translating gives CAWIPQGATRNTEAFF.

This clonotype was picked up many times. The chain links TRBV12-3 or TRBV12-4 to TRBJ1-6; D possibly corresponds to TRBD1 (5 bases). The CDR3 is 14 amino acids. With 2 bases removed from V and 10 bases from J, the gap between germline ends came to 12 bases. This CDR3 is CASSLSQGRSPLHF. CDR3 bases: TGTGCCAGCAGTTTATCCCAGGGACGCTCACCCCTCCACTTT.

This clonotype has a count of ten or more. The chain links TRBV7-2 to TRBJ2-2; no definite D call. The V gene lost 5 bases and the J gene lost 2 bases, with 12 bases spanning the gap. The CDR3 length is 15 residues. Germline CDR1 SGHTA, CDR2 FQGNSA. CDR3 coding DNA: TGTGCCAGCAGCCCCAACCCGACAAACACCGGGGAGCTGTTTTTT. Amino acids: CASSPNPTNTGELFF.

At least ten counts were recorded for this clonotype. The chain recombines TRBV15 with TRBJ2-5; the match to TRBD1 covers 10 bases. The CDR3 runs 14 residues. V shed 5 bases and J 5 bases; nucleotides not matched to a gene: 5. In germline, CDR1 is LNHNV, CDR2 YYDKDF (reference sequence). The CDR3 here is CATSGGQGDETQYF. CDR3 nucleotides: TGTGCCACCAGCGGTGGACAGGGGGATGAGACCCAGTACTTC.

This clonotype appeared many times. The V and J genes are TRBV5-5 and TRBJ2-7, with D possibly matching TRBD2 (5 bases). This CDR3 has 13 amino acids. CDR1 SGHKS and CDR2 YYEKEE come from the germline V gene (reference sequence). V dropped 2 bases and J dropped 3 bases, with 9 bases sitting between them. The CDR3 sequence: CASSFPGNYEQYF. CDR3 DNA: TGTGCCAGCAGCTTTCCGGGGAACTACGAGCAGTACTTC. Using reference TRBV5-5 and TRBJ2-7 for the parts outside the CDR3, the full variable domain is DAGVTQSPTHLIKTRGQQVTLRCSPISGHKSVSWYQQVLGQGPQFIFQYYEKEERGRGNFPDRFSARQFPNYSSELNVNALLLGDSALYLCASSFPGNYEQYFGPGTRLTVT.

A note on this clonotype: At one end the junction does not follow the germline gene, possibly because of a read error. The chain is built from TRBV12-3 or TRBV12-4 and TRBJ1-2, with D hard to call. The CDR3 runs to 13 residues. The CDR3 protein is CASSSDPYYGYIF. The CDR3 DNA reads as TGTGCCAGCAGTTCAGACCCATACTATGGCTACATCTTC.

This clonotype was recorded many times. The genes are TRBV11-2 and TRBJ2-7; 14 nucleotides line up with TRBD2. The CDR3 is 15 amino acids. Germline-derived CDR1 and CDR2 are SGHAT and FQNNGV. V shed 7 bases, J shed 3 bases, and the junction held 5 bases outside the gene matches. The CDR3 region has the DNA TGTGCCAGCATCCGACTAGCGGGAGGGATCTACGAGCAGTACTTC. It specifies CASIRLAGGIYEQYF. The whole variable domain, remainder taken from reference TRBV11-2 and TRBJ2-7, is EAGVAQSPRYKIIEKRQSVAFWCNPISGHATLYWYQQILGQGPKLLIQFQNNGVVDDSQLPKDRFSAERLKGVDSTLKIQPAKLEDSAVYLCASIRLAGGIYEQYFGPGTRLTVT.

This clonotype came up many times. This chain uses TRBV10-3 with TRBJ2-5, with 14 bases aligning to TRBD2. The CDR3 is 18 amino acids. CDR1 and CDR2 from the germline V gene are ENHRY and SYGVKD. Unmatched junction bases numbered 6, after V lost 2 bases and J lost 1 base. In DNA form, the CDR3 reads TGTGCCATCAGTGAGGGGACTAGCGGGGGTGTACGCCAAGAGACCCAGTACTTC. Translating it yields CAISEGTSGGVRQETQYF.

On this clonotype itself: A much larger clone lies a single base off, so this may be a read error. The final CDR3 position lacks the conserved phenylalanine or tryptophan, pointing to a likely read error. This chain joins TRBV11-2 and TRBJ1-1; tentative D call: TRBD1 (6 bases). V shed 4 bases and J shed 5 bases, with 14 bases lying between them. Germline V gives CDR1 SGHAT, CDR2 FQNNGV. The CDR3 sequence is 14 residues long. In DNA form, the CDR3 reads TGTGCCAGCAGCTCCCTGACAGGCGGTACTGAAGCTTTCCTT. Translation gives CASSSLTGGTEAFL.

The sample holds many counts of this clonotype. The chain uses TRBV11-2 and TRBJ1-5; 7 positions agree with TRBD1. Germline loops: CDR1 SGHAT, CDR2 FQNNGV. Germline trimming cut 0 bases from V and 5 bases from J; bases unmatched to any gene: 4. The CDR3 has 15 amino acids. The CDR3 nucleotides are TGTGCCAGCAGCTTAGAATGGCAGGGGGATCAGCCCCAGCATTTT. It is translated as CASSLEWQGDQPQHF.

This clonotype was counted at least ten times. The chain joins TRBV11-2 to TRBJ2-6; D not resolved. The CDR3 has 17 amino acids. V gave up 4 bases and J gave up 2 bases, with 15 bases separating them. Looked up from germline, CDR1 is SGHAT and CDR2 is FQNNGV. CDR3 sequence reads: CASSSGPLSTGANVLTF. CDR3 DNA: TGTGCCAGCAGCTCTGGACCCCTCTCGACTGGGGCCAACGTCCTGACTTTC.